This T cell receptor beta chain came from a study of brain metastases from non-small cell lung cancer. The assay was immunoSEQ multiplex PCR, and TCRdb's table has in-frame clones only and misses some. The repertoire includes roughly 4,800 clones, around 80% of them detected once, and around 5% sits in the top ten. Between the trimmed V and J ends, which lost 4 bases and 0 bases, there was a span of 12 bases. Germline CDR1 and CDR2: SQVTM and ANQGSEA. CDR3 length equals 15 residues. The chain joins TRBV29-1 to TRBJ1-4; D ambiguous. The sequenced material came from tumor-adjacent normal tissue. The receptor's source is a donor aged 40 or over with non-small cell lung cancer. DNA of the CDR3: TGCAGCGTTGGAGTCACGGGGACAACTAATGAAAAACTGTTTTTT. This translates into CSVGVTGTTNEKLFF.